This passage covers 21 T cell receptor beta chains from one sample sequenced in a study of blood T cell repertoires in COVID-19. TCRdb keeps only in-frame clones here, not all; method: immunoSEQ multiplex PCR. The sample contains around 150,000 clones, about 90% of which appear only once. Sequences were obtained from peripheral blood. The receptors come from a man aged 25 to 40 with COVID-19, enrolled during active disease.

Here the CDR3 DNA reads TGTGCCAGCAGTCTCAGGGCTACTAACTATGGCTACACCTTC. Translating it yields CASSLRATNYGYTF. This chain connects TRBV27 to TRBJ1-2; tentative D call: TRBD1 (5 bases). Germline V gene sequence: CDR1 MNHEY, CDR2 SMNVEV (reference sequence). The CDR3 contains 14 residues. The germline V and J ends were trimmed by 5 bases and 0 bases, with 10 bases remaining between them.

The chain joins TRBV7-3 to TRBJ1-2; unclear D gene. V dropped 1 base and J dropped 4 bases, with 7 bases sitting between them. Germline loops: CDR1 SGHTA, CDR2 FQGTGA. The CDR3 consists of 13 residues. The CDR3 sequence is CASSLMAGYGYTF. Written as DNA, the CDR3 is TGTGCCAGCAGCTTAATGGCAGGCTATGGCTACACCTTC.

The CDR3 nucleotides read TGCGCCAGCAGGCGTCAGGGGGTCAGGCAGCCCCAGCATTTT. Protein sequence: CASRRQGVRQPQHF. The rearrangement links TRBV5-1 to TRBJ1-5; the match to TRBD1 covers 7 bases. The CDR3 contains 14 residues. The V segment lost 5 bases and the J segment 7 bases; nucleotides outside the gene matches: 9. Germline V CDR1 and CDR2: SGHRS, YFSETQ.

The J gene is TRBJ2-7, the V gene TRBV5-6, with 11 bases lining up with TRBD1. The junction had 5 bases not matched to a gene; V was cut back by 2 bases and J by 4 bases. Germline CDR1 SGHDT, CDR2 YYEEEE. CDR3 length equals 15 residues. CDR3 sequence reads: CASSFWTGGNYEQYF. The CDR3, as DNA: TGTGCCAGCAGCTTCTGGACAGGGGGCAATTACGAGCAGTACTTC.

The V and J genes are TRBV7-9 and TRBJ2-3; 9 bases are a match to TRBD2. Per germline, CDR1 SEHNR and CDR2 FQNEAQ (reference sequence). The CDR3 contains 16 residues. The junction had 7 bases not matched to a gene; V was cut back by 5 bases and J by 1 base. In DNA form, the CDR3 reads TGTGCCAGCAGCCAGACTAGCGGAGCCCGCACAGATACGCAGTATTTT. This codes for CASSQTSGARTDTQYF. The entire variable domain, with the rest obtained from reference TRBV7-9 and TRBJ2-3, is as follows: DTGVSQNPRHKITKRGQNVTFRCDPISEHNRLYWYRQTLGQGPEFLTYFQNEAQLEKSRLLSDRFSAERPKGSFSTLEIQRTEQGDSAMYLCASSQTSGARTDTQYFGPGTRLTVL.

The chain carries TRBV6-5 and TRBJ2-7; 8 bases are shared with TRBD2. Germline V lookup: CDR1 MNHEY, CDR2 SVGAGI. The CDR3 has 12 amino acids. V was pared by 7 bases and J by 3 bases, with 2 bases of the junction left unmatched. The CDR3 sequence is CASTGGNYEQYF. Written as DNA, the CDR3 is TGTGCCAGCACGGGAGGGAACTACGAGCAGTACTTC.

The chain couples TRBV5-6 to TRBJ2-2; 7 nucleotides agree with TRBD1. V lost 4 bases to trimming and J lost 0 bases; unmatched junction nucleotides: 15. This CDR3 has 19 residues. Germline V lookup: CDR1 SGHDT, CDR2 YYEEEE. CDR3 region: CASSPLSSPGQSNTGELFF. The CDR3 region has the DNA TGTGCCAGCAGCCCGTTGAGCTCCCCGGGACAGTCGAACACCGGGGAGCTGTTTTTT.

The genes are TRBV19 and TRBJ1-3; D gene ambiguous. Germline values: CDR1 LNHDA, CDR2 SQIVND (reference sequence). The CDR3 has 17 residues. Trimming left V 7 bases short and J 2 bases short, with 21 bases between. CDR3: CASMRVTWPEPGNTIYF. The CDR3 DNA reads TGTGCCAGTATGAGGGTGACATGGCCGGAGCCTGGAAACACCATATATTTT.

This clone has more than one count but fewer than ten. The chain joins TRBV27 to TRBJ1-5, with D possibly being TRBD1 (5 bases). The germline V gene encodes CDR1 MNHEY and CDR2 SMNVEV (reference sequence). Trimming took 5 bases from V and 0 from J, leaving 8 bases between them. CDR3 length: 14 residues. Written as DNA, the CDR3 is TGTGCCAGCAGTATAGACAGTAGCAATCAGCCCCAGCATTTT. Residues: CASSIDSSNQPQHF.

The V call is TRBV7-3, the J call TRBJ2-5; D unresolved. Looked up from germline, CDR1 is SGHTA and CDR2 is FQGTGA. CDR3 length equals 14 residues. Deletions cut 5 bases from V and 2 bases from J, with 12 bases between. The CDR3 coding sequence is TGTGCCAGCAGCCAAAACAGCCATCAAGAGACCCAGTACTTC. This gives the protein CASSQNSHQETQYF. Based on the CDR3 plus reference TRBV7-3 and TRBJ2-5, the full variable domain is GAGVSQTPSNKVTEKGKYVELRCDPISGHTALYWYRQSLGQGPEFLIYFQGTGAADDSGLPNDRFFAVRPEGSVSTLKIQRTERGDSAVYLCASSQNSHQETQYFGPGTRLLVL.

The genes are TRBV5-1 and TRBJ2-7, with TRBD2 as a possible D gene (6 bases). Germline CDR1 is SGHRS and CDR2 is YFSETQ. Trimming shortened V by 5 bases and J by 5 bases, and 17 bases separated the two germline ends. The CDR3 is 14 amino acids. The CDR3 region has the DNA TGCGCCAGCAGGGAGGGAGACGGGGGTCACGAGCAGTACTTC. It specifies CASREGDGGHEQYF.

The V gene is TRBV12-5, the J gene TRBJ1-5; 7 positions match TRBD1. V shed 3 bases and J 0 bases; nucleotides not matched to a gene: 8. Germline V gives CDR1 LGHNT, CDR2 FRNRAP. This CDR3 comprises 17 residues. The CDR3 spells CASGLGGGGNSNQPQHF. Here the CDR3 DNA reads TGTGCTAGTGGTTTAGGAGGGGGCGGAAATAGCAATCAGCCCCAGCATTTT. Complete variable domain (other parts from reference TRBV12-5 and TRBJ1-5): DARVTQTPRHKVTEMGQEVTMRCQPILGHNTVFWYRQTMMQGLELLAYFRNRAPLDDSGMPKDRFSAEMPDATLATLKIQPSEPRDSAVYFCASGLGGGGNSNQPQHFGDGTRLSIL.

The V call is TRBV27, the J call TRBJ2-7; 8 nucleotides match TRBD2. The germline gives CDR1 MNHEY, CDR2 SMNVEV (reference sequence). With V trimmed by 6 bases and J by 6 bases, 13 bases remained unmatched. The CDR3 is 15 amino acids. The CDR3 region is CASRLRGGGGGEQYF. The CDR3 bases are TGTGCCAGCAGACTACGGGGGGGCGGAGGCGGCGAGCAGTACTTC.

The CDR3 loop is CASSNRDSRFFSYEQYF. As DNA, the CDR3 is TGTGCCAGCAGCAACCGGGACTCACGGTTCTTTTCCTACGAGCAGTACTTC. V and J are TRBV7-2 and TRBJ2-7; D is possibly TRBD2 (6 bases). Per the germline V gene, CDR1 is SGHTA and CDR2 is FQGNSA. Trimming shortened V by 5 bases and J by 1 base, and 21 bases separated the two germline ends. The CDR3 covers 17 residues.

The chain combines TRBV18 with TRBJ2-5; 7 nucleotides align to TRBD2. CDR1 KGHSH and CDR2 LQKENI come from the germline V gene. The ends lost 3 bases at V and 5 bases at J; junction bases unmatched: 6. This CDR3 is built from 14 residues. The CDR3 nucleotides read TGTGCCAGCTCACCCAATGGACTAGGGGAGACCCAGTACTTC. This gives the protein CASSPNGLGETQYF.

The V and J genes are TRBV28 and TRBJ2-7, with a possible D match to TRBD1 (5 bases). The CDR3 has 14 amino acids. The germline V gene encodes CDR1 MDHEN and CDR2 SYDVKM. V was clipped by 3 bases and J by 3 bases, with 12 bases between them. CDR3 DNA: TGTGCCAGCAGTTTTGGAGACAGTCTCTACGAGCAGTACTTC. Protein product: CASSFGDSLYEQYF.

The genes are TRBV27 and TRBJ2-7; tentative D call: TRBD1 (7 bases). CDR1 and CDR2 from the germline V gene are MNHEY and SMNVEV (reference sequence). This CDR3 is 13 amino acids long. The V end was cut by 8 bases, the J end by 6 bases, with 17 bases between. CDR3 in DNA: TGTGCCAGCGGCGGGGACAGTTCTGTCGAGCAGTACTTC. It yields the protein CASGGDSSVEQYF.

The chain couples TRBV10-1 to TRBJ1-6, with 9 bases aligning to TRBD1. In germline, CDR1 is WNHNN, CDR2 SYGVQD (reference sequence). V gave up 7 bases and J gave up 9 bases; unmatched junction bases: 10. The CDR3 extends over 15 amino acids. The CDR3 DNA reads TGCGCCAGCATAACCTCAGGACAGGGGACTTCACCCCTCCACTTT. The encoded protein is CASITSGQGTSPLHF.

The rearrangement uses TRBV28 and TRBJ1-4; 10 bases map to TRBD1. CDR3 length: 15 amino acids. Germline CDR1 MDHEN, CDR2 SYDVKM. V shed 3 bases, J shed 8 bases, and the junction held 6 bases outside the gene matches. CDR3 sequence (DNA): TGTGCCAGCAGTTTCCGACAGGGGGCGTTCGAAAAACTGTTTTTT. Protein: CASSFRQGAFEKLFF.

The chain uses TRBV9 and TRBJ1-4; 7 nucleotides match TRBD1. CDR1 is SGDLS, CDR2 YYNGEE, per germline. J was trimmed by 2 bases and V by 4 bases; bases with no gene match: 8. The CDR3 covers 16 residues. The chain's CDR3 is CASSPREGATNEKLFF. The CDR3 DNA follows: TGTGCCAGCAGCCCCCGGGAGGGGGCGACTAATGAAAAACTGTTTTTT.

The chain couples TRBV6-5 to TRBJ1-4; D unresolved. The V gene lost 2 bases and the J gene lost 7 bases, with 11 bases spanning the gap. The CDR3 consists of 14 residues. Germline values: CDR1 MNHEY, CDR2 SVGAGI. Here the CDR3 DNA reads TGTGCCAGCAGTTACGGGAGGGTGGCTGAAAAACTGTTTTTT. Its translation is CASSYGRVAEKLFF.